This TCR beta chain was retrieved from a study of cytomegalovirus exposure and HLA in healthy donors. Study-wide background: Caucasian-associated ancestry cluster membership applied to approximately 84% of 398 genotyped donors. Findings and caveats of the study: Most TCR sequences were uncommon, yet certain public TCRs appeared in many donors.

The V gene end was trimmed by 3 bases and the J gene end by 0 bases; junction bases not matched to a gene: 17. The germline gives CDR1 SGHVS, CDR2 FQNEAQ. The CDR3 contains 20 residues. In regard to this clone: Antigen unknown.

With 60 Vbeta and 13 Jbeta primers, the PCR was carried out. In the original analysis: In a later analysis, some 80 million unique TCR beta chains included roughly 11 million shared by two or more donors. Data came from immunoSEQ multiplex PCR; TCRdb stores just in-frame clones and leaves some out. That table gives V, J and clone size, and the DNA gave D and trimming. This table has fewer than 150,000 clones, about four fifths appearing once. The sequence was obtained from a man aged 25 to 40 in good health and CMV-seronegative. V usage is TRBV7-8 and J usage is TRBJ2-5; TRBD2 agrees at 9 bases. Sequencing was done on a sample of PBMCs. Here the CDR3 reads CASSFNVLVASGAYQETQYF. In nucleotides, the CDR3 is TGTGCCAGCAGCTTTAATGTTCTTGTAGCTAGCGGGGCGTACCAAGAGACCCAGTACTTC.